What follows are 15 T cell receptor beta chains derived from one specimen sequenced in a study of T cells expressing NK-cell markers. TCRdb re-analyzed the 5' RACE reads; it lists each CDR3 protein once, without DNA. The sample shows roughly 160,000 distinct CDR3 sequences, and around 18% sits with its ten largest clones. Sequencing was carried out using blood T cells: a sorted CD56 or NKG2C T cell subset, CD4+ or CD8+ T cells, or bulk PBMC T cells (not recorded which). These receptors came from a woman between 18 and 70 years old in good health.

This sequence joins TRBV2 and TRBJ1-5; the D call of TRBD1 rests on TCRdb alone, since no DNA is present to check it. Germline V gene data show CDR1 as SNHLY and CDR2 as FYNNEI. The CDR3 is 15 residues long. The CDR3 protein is CASSDRDLSNQPQHF.

This chain's CDR3 is CASSRQWGSMEQYF. The V gene is TRBV7-2, the J gene TRBJ2-7; TCRdb proposes TRBD1, but this gene call is untestable without DNA. CDR1 and CDR2 (germline): SGHTA, FQGNSA. The CDR3 has 14 amino acids. The whole variable domain, remainder taken from reference TRBV7-2 and TRBJ2-7, is GAGVSQSPSNKVTEKGKDVELRCDPISGHTALYWYRQSLGQGLEFLIYFQGNSAPDKSGLPSDRFSAERTGGSVSTLTIQRTQQEDSAVYLCASSRQWGSMEQYFGPGTRLTVT.

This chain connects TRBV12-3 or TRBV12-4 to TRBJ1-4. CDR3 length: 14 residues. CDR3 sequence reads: CASSRGTARIKLFF.

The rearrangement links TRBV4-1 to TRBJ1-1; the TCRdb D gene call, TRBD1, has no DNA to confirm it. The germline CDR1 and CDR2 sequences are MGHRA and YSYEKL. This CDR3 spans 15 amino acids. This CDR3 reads CASSQWSGAGTEAFF.

The chain's CDR3 is CSARPGLRYGYTF. The V and J genes are TRBV20-1 and TRBJ1-2; as DNA is missing, the TRBD1 call by TCRdb cannot be tested. CDR1 is DFQATT, CDR2 SNEGSKA, per germline (reference sequence). The CDR3 contains 13 residues.

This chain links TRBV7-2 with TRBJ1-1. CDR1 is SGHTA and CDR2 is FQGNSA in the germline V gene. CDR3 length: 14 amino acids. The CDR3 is CASRNVVTNTEAFF.

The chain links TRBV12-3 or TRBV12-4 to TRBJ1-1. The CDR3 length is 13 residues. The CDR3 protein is CASSPPLNTEAFF.

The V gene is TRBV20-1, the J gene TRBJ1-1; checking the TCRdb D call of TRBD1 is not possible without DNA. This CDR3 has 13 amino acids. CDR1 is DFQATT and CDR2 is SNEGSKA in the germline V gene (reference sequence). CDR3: CSASYGANTEAFF.

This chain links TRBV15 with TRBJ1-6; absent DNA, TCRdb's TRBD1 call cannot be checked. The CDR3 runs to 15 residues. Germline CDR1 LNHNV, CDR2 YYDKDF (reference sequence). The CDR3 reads CATSSRRTVNSPLHF.

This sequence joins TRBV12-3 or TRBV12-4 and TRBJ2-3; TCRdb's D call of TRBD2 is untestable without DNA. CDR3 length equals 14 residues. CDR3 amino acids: CASSLIAGGVGQYF.

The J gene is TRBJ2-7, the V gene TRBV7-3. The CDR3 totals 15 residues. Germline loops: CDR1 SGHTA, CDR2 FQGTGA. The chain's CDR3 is CASSLNYGSPYEQYF.

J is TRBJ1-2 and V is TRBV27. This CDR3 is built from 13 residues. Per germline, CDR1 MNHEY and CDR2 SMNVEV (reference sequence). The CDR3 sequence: CASSFRVNYGYTF.

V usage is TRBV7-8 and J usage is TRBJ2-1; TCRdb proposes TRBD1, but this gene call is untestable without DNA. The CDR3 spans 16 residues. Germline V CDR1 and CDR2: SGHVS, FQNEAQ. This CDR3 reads CASSPGRGPSYNEQFF.

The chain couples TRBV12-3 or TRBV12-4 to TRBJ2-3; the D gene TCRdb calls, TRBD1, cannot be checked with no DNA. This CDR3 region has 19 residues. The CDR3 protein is CASSLRVVGGLVSTDTQYF.

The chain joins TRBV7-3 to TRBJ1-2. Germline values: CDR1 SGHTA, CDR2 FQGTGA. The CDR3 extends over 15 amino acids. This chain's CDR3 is CASSLKAGQNYGYTF.